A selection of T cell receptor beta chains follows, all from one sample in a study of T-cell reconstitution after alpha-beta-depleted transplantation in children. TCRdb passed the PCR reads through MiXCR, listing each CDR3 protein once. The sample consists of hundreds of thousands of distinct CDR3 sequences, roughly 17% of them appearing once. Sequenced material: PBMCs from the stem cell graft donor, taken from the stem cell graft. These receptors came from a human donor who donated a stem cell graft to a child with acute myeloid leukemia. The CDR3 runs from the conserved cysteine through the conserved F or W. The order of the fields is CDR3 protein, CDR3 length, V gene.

CASSKGQGHTGELFF,15,TRBV7-2
CASSYPKSGGVAEAFF,16,TRBV6-5
CASSPPQGSEQYF,13,TRBV6-1
CASSFGLDMVGELFF,15,TRBV5-6
CSARDLVRGTGELFF,15,TRBV20-1
CASSSTGVGEQYF,13,TRBV5-1
CASSPEGHGEQYF,13,TRBV7-2
CASSQVTGDYEQFF,14,TRBV4-3
CSASRGGQETQYF,13,TRBV20-1
CASSLGLGETQYF,13,TRBV7-2
CASSLWDSAAKNIQYF,16,TRBV27
CASSDRGPSLYGYTF,15,TRBV12-3/TRBV12-4
CASGPGGTGELFF,13,TRBV7-7
CASSLIRDPKNIQYF,15,TRBV27
CASSSWDRESEAFF,14,TRBV5-6
CASSQVAGLAGPYEQYF,17,TRBV11-3
CSAQRKRTSNQPQHF,15,TRBV20-1
CATSRDGRGNVSPLHF,16,TRBV15
CASRKTGDKVEAFF,14,TRBV6-5